A selection of T cell receptor beta chains follows, all from one sample in a study of post-analysis software for immune sequencing data. TCRdb independently ran MiXCR on the PCR reads; one entry per CDR3 protein. The profile shows fewer than 900,000 distinct CDR3 sequences, 35% to 55% of them singletons. Specimen: blood. All receptors come from a girl under 18 with multiple sclerosis. The CDR3 runs from the conserved cysteine through the conserved F or W. Fields, in order: V gene, J gene, D gene, CDR3 protein. D genes are given only for firm matches.

TRBV29-1	TRBJ2-1	TRBD2	CSVEGGDASNEQFF
TRBV29-1	TRBJ2-7	TRBD2	CSVSSGSGYEQYF
TRBV20-1	TRBJ2-3	TRBD2	CSARALGEREVGDTQYF
TRBV7-3	TRBJ2-1	-	CASSDGISYNEQFF
TRBV7-9	TRBJ2-5	-	CASRQESGETQYF
TRBV3-1	TRBJ1-1	-	CASSPGINEAFF
TRBV29-1	TRBJ2-3	-	CSVPEGSGLIRSSDTQYF
TRBV20-1	TRBJ1-1	-	CSARDLWGEAFF
TRBV27	TRBJ2-1	-	CASMGRPLYNEQFF
TRBV5-5	TRBJ2-7	TRBD2	CASSRFSGTPYEQYF
TRBV19	TRBJ2-5	TRBD2	CASRAGMGQETQYF
TRBV6-2/TRBV6-3	TRBJ2-2	-	CASSYRVTEELFF
TRBV29-1	TRBJ2-3	TRBD2	CSVLLGAGVSGSTDTQYF
TRBV28	TRBJ2-3	-	CASSSLRDTQYF
TRBV12-3/TRBV12-4	TRBJ2-5	TRBD2	CASRGTSGGETQYF
TRBV29-1	TRBJ2-1	-	CSVESAGTLPDAHYNEQFF
TRBV12-3/TRBV12-4	TRBJ2-2	-	CASSRRGAGELFF
TRBV24-1	TRBJ2-1	-	CATSDPGGISYNEQFF
TRBV20-1	TRBJ2-1	-	CSARDAEYTYNEQFF
TRBV12-3/TRBV12-4	TRBJ1-6	-	CASRRIGNNSPLHF
TRBV7-8	TRBJ2-2	TRBD2	CASSPQRSGGYGGELFF
TRBV10-3	TRBJ2-5	-	CAISDRDRNEETQYF
TRBV27	TRBJ2-7	-	CASSYGWGRAGFSYEQYF
TRBV7-2	TRBJ2-3	TRBD2	CASKRTSGRGRDTQYF
TRBV7-3	TRBJ1-1	TRBD1	CASSLWDRNTEAFF
TRBV20-1	TRBJ2-5	-	CSARTTWETQYF